This T cell receptor beta chain is from a study of cytomegalovirus exposure and HLA in healthy donors. Generated by immunoSEQ multiplex PCR, the TCRdb table keeps only in-frame clones and is missing some. The data contain under 200,000 clones, roughly nine tenths of them seen just once; the ten biggest clones take up 5% to 7%. V was pared by 1 base and J by 10 bases, with 8 bases between. CDR1 is LGHNT and CDR2 is FRNRAP in the germline V gene. The CDR3 length is 13 residues. The chain carries TRBV12-5 and TRBJ1-6; weak D call: TRBD1 (5 bases). The source material was PBMCs. The origin of this receptor is a woman aged 25 to 39 in good health and CMV-seronegative. CDR3 residues: CASGLARGSPLHF. The CDR3 region has the DNA TGTGCTAGTGGTTTGGCACGGGGCTCACCCCTCCACTTT.